A selection of T cell receptor beta chains follows, all from one sample in a study of blood T cell repertoires in COVID-19. Clones were sequenced by immunoSEQ multiplex PCR, and TCRdb holds only the in-frame ones, with some missing. The table has roughly 200,000 clones, approximately 81% seen once. What was sequenced was PBMCs or T cells enriched from blood (not recorded which). The origin of the receptors is a man aged 35-49 years who had recovered from COVID-19. The CDR3 runs from the conserved cysteine through the conserved F or W. A D gene is named only where the DNA matches it firmly. Some rows mark clone size as missing; the rest say once, few, many or name a class of expanded clone.

19	TRBV7-9	.	TRBJ1-4	few	CASSLVVSGGPMKGGKLFF	TGTGCCAGCAGCTTAGTAGTTTCGGGGGGCCCAATGAAAGGTGGAAAACTGTTTTTT
12	TRBV28	.	TRBJ2-7	.	CASSPNPYEQYF	TGTGCCAGCAGTCCCAATCCCTACGAGCAGTACTTC
13	TRBV19	.	TRBJ1-2	few	CASSISMGYGYTF	TGTGCCAGTAGTATTAGCATGGGTTATGGCTACACCTTC
14	TRBV11-3	TRBD2	TRBJ2-3	.	CASSPVAGADTQYF	TGTGCCAGCAGCCCCGTAGCGGGAGCAGATACGCAGTATTTT
15	TRBV30	.	TRBJ1-6	.	CAWSVRTVGRSPLHF	TGTGCCTGGAGTGTACGGACTGTCGGTCGTTCACCCCTCCACTTT
17	TRBV11-3	TRBD2	TRBJ2-6	.	CASSLGAGEGGANVLTF	TGTGCCAGCAGCTTAGGTGCGGGAGAGGGTGGGGCCAACGTCCTGACTTTC
12	TRBV29-1	.	TRBJ1-3	.	CSVQSAGNTIYF	TGCAGCGTTCAATCGGCTGGAAACACCATATATTTT
11	TRBV25-1	.	TRBJ1-5	.	CASSYSGTQHF	TGTGCCAGCAGTTACTCCGGGACCCAGCATTTT
17	TRBV18	TRBD1	TRBJ1-5	.	CASSTGGLLYSNQPQHF	TGTGCCAGCTCGACAGGGGGATTACTCTATAGCAATCAGCCCCAGCATTTT
13	TRBV6-6	.	TRBJ2-7	.	CASRTGKLYEQYF	TGTGCCAGCAGAACAGGGAAACTCTACGAGCAGTACTTC
15	TRBV11-2	TRBD1	TRBJ2-7	.	CASSLRTGSTYEQYF	TGTGCCAGCAGCTTGAGGACAGGTTCAACCTACGAGCAGTACTTC
15	TRBV7-6	.	TRBJ1-1	.	CASSYWGGMNTEAFF	TGTGCCAGCAGCTACTGGGGGGGGATGAACACTGAAGCTTTCTTT
19	TRBV7-9	TRBD1	TRBJ1-2	.	CASSLAFSLETGGFGGYTF	TGTGCCAGCAGCTTAGCGTTTAGTTTGGAGACAGGGGGCTTCGGTGGCTACACCTTC
13	TRBV5-6	TRBD2	TRBJ2-3	few	CASSRSGAGTQYF	TGTGCCAGCAGCCGGAGCGGGGCAGGTACGCAGTATTTT
13	TRBV3-1/TRBV3-2	.	TRBJ1-2	.	CASSQGLANGYTF	TGTGCCAGCAGCCAGGGGTTAGCGAATGGCTACACCTTC
14	TRBV11-2	.	TRBJ1-1	.	CASTPTGSNTEAFF	TGTGCCAGCACCCCCACAGGCTCTAACACTGAAGCTTTCTTT
16	TRBV19	TRBD1	TRBJ2-2	.	CASSMDRGSYFGELFF	TGTGCCAGTAGTATGGACAGGGGATCTTATTTCGGGGAGCTGTTTTTT
16	TRBV19	TRBD2	TRBJ2-3	.	CASSKGLAGVGDTQYF	TGTGCCAGTAGTAAGGGACTAGCGGGAGTTGGAGATACGCAGTATTTT
14	TRBV2	TRBD1	TRBJ1-5	.	CASSTLGGRQPQHF	TGTGCCAGCAGCACTTTAGGGGGCAGACAGCCCCAGCATTTT
14	TRBV3-1/TRBV3-2	.	TRBJ2-5	.	CASSPDWIDGTQYF	TGTGCCAGCAGCCCGGACTGGATTGATGGGACCCAGTACTTC
11	TRBV12-5	.	TRBJ1-1	.	CASGLGQEAFF	TGTGCTAGTGGTTTAGGACAAGAAGCTTTCTTT
14	TRBV28	.	TRBJ2-7	.	CASSLVGGSYEQYF	TGTGCCAGCAGTTTGGTCGGGGGTTCCTACGAGCAGTACTTC
16	TRBV25-1	.	TRBJ1-3	.	CASSESSHVSGNTIYF	TGTGCCAGCAGTGAAAGCTCCCACGTCTCTGGAAACACCATATATTTT
14	TRBV6-2/TRBV6-3	TRBD2	TRBJ2-7	.	CASSPSGENYEQYF	TGTGCCAGCAGTCCGAGCGGGGAGAACTACGAGCAGTACTTC
12	TRBV2	.	TRBJ2-7	.	CASRDNAYEQYF	TGTGCCAGCAGGGACAACGCCTACGAGCAGTACTTC
14	TRBV11-1	TRBD2	TRBJ2-5	.	CASSSSSGIETQYF	TGTGCCAGCAGCTCGTCGAGCGGGATCGAGACCCAGTACTTC
14	TRBV28	TRBD2	TRBJ2-3	.	CAIQAGGPADTQYF	TGTGCCATCCAAGCGGGAGGGCCCGCAGATACGCAGTATTTT
15	TRBV5-1	TRBD2	TRBJ2-1	.	CASSLAGGNFNEQFF	TGCGCCAGCAGTCTTGCGGGAGGGAACTTCAATGAGCAGTTCTTC
15	TRBV11-3	TRBD2	TRBJ2-7	once	CASSLELAGTYEQYF	TGTGCCAGCAGCTTAGAACTAGCGGGAACCTACGAGCAGTACTTC
14	TRBV7-2	TRBD1	TRBJ2-7	.	CASSAGQGAYEQYF	TGTGCCAGCAGCGCGGGACAGGGGGCTTACGAGCAGTACTTC
19	TRBV2	.	TRBJ1-3	.	CASRPNVGLFTSSGSTIYF	TGTGCCAGCAGGCCTAATGTGGGACTATTTACTAGCTCTGGAAGCACCATATATTTT
16	TRBV24-1	TRBD2	TRBJ2-3	.	CATSDFAGVGTDTQYF	TGTGCCACCAGTGATTTTGCGGGGGTGGGCACAGATACGCAGTATTTT
18	TRBV7-2	TRBD2	TRBJ2-3	.	CASSLAQGLAGGPGTQYF	TGTGCCAGCAGCTTAGCGCAAGGACTAGCGGGGGGCCCGGGTACGCAGTATTTT
11	TRBV20-1	.	TRBJ2-5	.	CSAILQETQYF	TGCAGTGCTATCCTTCAAGAGACCCAGTACTTC
16	TRBV11-3	.	TRBJ2-7	.	CASSLGGGQTTYEQYF	TGTGCCAGCAGCTTAGGCGGTGGCCAGACTACCTACGAGCAGTACTTC
15	TRBV19	TRBD2	TRBJ2-3	.	CASRVTSGATDTQYF	TGTGCCAGTAGGGTGACTAGCGGGGCCACAGATACGCAGTATTTT
17	TRBV5-1	TRBD2	TRBJ2-1	.	CASSLAGSGSSYNEQFF	TGCGCCAGCAGCTTGGCTGGTAGCGGGAGCTCCTACAATGAGCAGTTCTTC
17	TRBV4-3	.	TRBJ1-1	.	CASSQTLVQVMNTEAFF	TGCGCCAGCAGCCAAACGCTTGTACAGGTCATGAACACTGAAGCTTTCTTT
14	TRBV30	TRBD2	TRBJ2-2	.	CAWSRAGGTGELFF	TGTGCCTGGAGTAGGGCGGGAGGTACCGGGGAGCTGTTTTTT
14	TRBV19	.	TRBJ2-7	.	CASSTPSWPYEQYF	TGTGCCAGTAGTACCCCTTCCTGGCCCTACGAGCAGTACTTC